This T cell receptor (beta chain) was documented in a study of beta chain features in type 1 diabetes. This CDR3 is 13 amino acids long. Germline V gene sequence: CDR1 MNHEY, CDR2 SMNVEV (reference sequence). Trimming left V 7 bases short and J 1 base short, with 10 bases between. Findings of the study overall: The naive, central memory and Treg TCRB repertoires showed an apparent similarity that was greater among patients than among healthy donors. A pattern of fewer insertions and more deletions at VDJ junctions was seen in type 1 diabetes patients. Type 1 diabetes patients had moderately but significantly shorter TCRB CDR3s in all four CD4+ subsets.

The isolated RNA, all of it, was reverse transcribed, so expressed TCRB transcripts were what got sequenced. Clones were sequenced by immunoSEQ multiplex PCR, and TCRdb holds only the in-frame ones, with some missing. The sample yields about 140,000 clones, roughly 7.2% seen once. Using CD45RO/CCR7/CD25/CD127/CD95/CD27, CD4+ naive, central memory, regulatory and stem cell-like memory cells were sorted. This clone was seen more than once but under ten times. Antigen unknown. Source material: central memory CD4+ T cells from blood. The genes are TRBV27 and TRBJ1-1, with D hard to call. The receptor comes from a woman in her twenties or thirties in good health. CDR3 sequence: CASNQAGNTEAFF. CDR3 nucleotide sequence: TGTGCCAGCAACCAGGCGGGGAACACTGAAGCTTTCTTT.